This entry lists 20 T cell receptor beta chains sequenced from one sample in a study of regulatory T cells in long-lasting Graves disease (dated by TCRdb to about 2021). The time point label, read with the paper, signifies: newly diagnosed GD, antithyroid drugs for less than 3 months. For both TCR sequencing and RNA sequencing, RNA was extracted from PBMCs in TRIzol. To prepare the library, multiplex PCR was applied. The sample was run on an Illumina HiSeq 4000. iRepertoire HTBI primers and Arm-PCR amplification of CDR3 regions were used to construct TCR beta libraries. The public reads were quality trimmed at Q25 with fastp and then assembled into clones with MiXCR by TCRdb, keeping productive beta chains. Identical CDR3 protein sequences are pooled into one entry, listed with their most common genes and DNA. This sample lists about 400,000 distinct CDR3 sequences; about 15% were detected once. The ten largest clones represent 7.8% of the sample.

This sample also appeared in a second study, on T cells in Graves' hyperthyroidism and ophthalmopathy.

Sample: peripheral blood mononuclear cells (PBMCs), taken at new diagnosis, from a patient treated with antithyroid drugs. Receptors originate from a woman aged 40 to 49 with Graves disease. Donor details come from another sample of the same person, matched by shared clones.

The chain uses TRBV11-1 and TRBJ2-6, with D perhaps TRBD1 (5 bases). The CDR3 spans 16 residues. Germline V gives CDR1 SGHAT, CDR2 FQDESV (reference sequence). Between the trimmed V and J ends, which lost 1 base and 0 bases, there was a span of 7 bases. The CDR3 loop is CASSLGRGSGANVLTF. The CDR3 nucleotides read TGTGCCAGCAGCTTAGGAAGGGGCTCTGGGGCCAACGTCCTGACTTTC. The entire variable domain, with the rest obtained from reference TRBV11-1 and TRBJ2-6, is as follows: EAEVAQSPRYKITEKSQAVAFWCDPISGHATLYWYRQILGQGPELLVQFQDESVVDDSQLPKDRFSAERLKGVDSTLKIQPAELGDSAMYLCASSLGRGSGANVLTFGAGSRLTVL.

This clonotype was seen at least ten times. CDR3 in amino acids: CASSGYREPNTGELFF. The CDR3 DNA follows: TGTGCCAGCAGCGGGTACAGGGAGCCGAACACCGGGGAGCTGTTTTTT. The chain joins TRBV7-9 to TRBJ2-2, with D perhaps matching TRBD1 (6 bases). The CDR3 length is 16 residues. From germline, CDR1 is SEHNR and CDR2 FQNEAQ (reference sequence). V lost 5 bases and J lost 0, with 13 bases in between.

The table lists this clonotype with many counts. This rearrangement joins TRBV7-2 to TRBJ2-5, with D unclear. Deletions cut 8 bases from V and 5 bases from J, with 15 bases between. The germline V gene has CDR1 SGHTA and CDR2 FQGNSA. CDR3 length equals 13 residues. The CDR3 sequence: CASRRAVEETQYF. The CDR3 coding sequence is TGTGCCAGCCGCCGCGCTGTGGAGGAGACCCAGTACTTC.

At least ten counts were recorded for this clonotype. The rearrangement joins TRBV2 to TRBJ2-3, with D unresolved. V gave up 4 bases and J gave up 0 bases, with 26 bases separating them. The germline CDR1 and CDR2 sequences are SNHLY and FYNNEI. The CDR3 runs to 20 residues. The DNA of the CDR3 is TGTGCCAGCAGTGTGCCCTCGTCATGGAGTATGGAACTAAGCACAGATACGCAGTATTTT. It encodes CASSVPSSWSMELSTDTQYF.

The rearrangement links TRBV10-2 to TRBJ2-1; no clear D gene. The V gene's germline CDR1 is WSHSY and CDR2 SAAADI. The V end was cut by 0 bases, the J end by 3 bases, with 9 bases between. There are 15 residues in the CDR3. The DNA for the CDR3 is TGCGCCAGCAGTGAGTCGTTCCCTTTCTACAATGAGCAGTTCTTC. It encodes CASSESFPFYNEQFF.

Comment on this clonotype: A read error is the likely source, as a far larger clone sits one nucleotide away. J is TRBJ2-7 and V is TRBV11-2; possibly TRBD2 for D (5 bases). The better agreement between TRBJ2-3 and the DNA end casts doubt on the J call. The CDR3 runs to 17 residues. Germline V gives CDR1 SGHAT, CDR2 FQNNGV. The CDR3 coding sequence is TGTGCCAGCAGCTCCCGTTCTAACGTGATGGGAGAGGAGGCGCAGTATTTT. Encoded protein: CASSSRSNVMGEEAQYF.

Notes on this clonotype: A single base separates this from a much larger clone, so it may be a read error. The chain joins TRBV19 to TRBJ1-3, with a tentative D call TRBD1 (5 bases). V shed 3 bases and J shed 0 bases, with 15 bases lying between them. The germline CDR1 and CDR2 sequences are LNHDA and SQIVND (reference sequence). This CDR3 has 17 amino acids. In DNA, the CDR3 is TGTGCCAGTAGTATTGGAGACACAGGTTCCTCTGGAAACACCATATATTTT. Residues: CASSIGDTGSSGNTIYF.

This chain joins TRBV20-1 and TRBJ2-5; 7 nucleotides match TRBD1. Germline V lookup: CDR1 DFQATT, CDR2 SNEGSKA (reference sequence). The CDR3 loop spans 17 amino acids. V shed 6 bases and J 3 bases; nucleotides not matched to a gene: 19. The CDR3 region has the DNA TGCAGTGCCGGCCTAGGGGACAGCGTTTGGGCCAAAGAGACCCAGTACTTC. It is translated as CSAGLGDSVWAKETQYF.

The table lists this clonotype with many counts. The rearrangement links TRBV12-3 or TRBV12-4 to TRBJ1-3; D remains unclear. Trimming pared 3 bases from V and 4 bases from J, leaving 10 bases between. This CDR3 is 14 amino acids long. The CDR3 region has the DNA TGTGCCAGCAGTTTCGGATTCTTAGGAAACACCATATATTTT. Encoded protein: CASSFGFLGNTIYF.

This clonotype was found a few times. It may be a read error: a sequence one base away is much more abundant. V usage is TRBV27 and J usage is TRBJ2-1; the match to TRBD2 covers 10 bases. The CDR3 has 15 amino acids. In germline, CDR1 is MNHEY, CDR2 SMNVEV (reference sequence). The V and J ends lost 7 bases and 5 bases, in that order; junction bases with no gene match: 8. Here the CDR3 reads CASTTLAGGHNEQFF. The CDR3 DNA is TGTGCCAGCACGACCTTAGCGGGAGGCCACAATGAGCAGTTCTTC.

CDR3 sequence (DNA): TGTGCCAGCAGCCTGAGACTGGGGGATGAAAAACTGTTTTTT. Amino acid sequence: CASSLRLGDEKLFF. The rearrangement joins TRBV11-3 to TRBJ1-4; D possibly corresponds to TRBD1 (5 bases). Looked up from germline, CDR1 is SGHNT and CDR2 is YENEEA. V lost 5 bases and J lost 6, with 13 bases in between. The length of the CDR3 is 14 residues.

This clonotype appeared a few times. V usage is TRBV7-2 and J usage is TRBJ2-1, with 12 nucleotides matching TRBD2. CDR3 length: 17 residues. V gave up 4 bases and J gave up 0 bases; unmatched junction bases: 4. Germline V lookup: CDR1 SGHTA, CDR2 FQGNSA. CDR3: CASSSSSGRASYNEQFF. The CDR3 DNA reads TGTGCCAGCAGCTCCTCTAGCGGGAGGGCCTCCTACAATGAGCAGTTCTTC.

This clonotype was picked up many times. The chain couples TRBV30 to TRBJ1-5; no clear D. CDR1 and CDR2 from the germline V gene are GTSNPN and SVGIG (reference sequence). The length of the CDR3 is 14 residues. The V end lost 3 bases, the J end lost 7 bases, and 16 bases lay between the germline ends. The CDR3 DNA reads TGTGCCTGGAGCTTAGGGCAGACTCAACAGCCCCAGCATTTT. Its translation is CAWSLGQTQQPQHF. Full variable domain (missing parts from reference TRBV30 and TRBJ1-5): SQTIHQWPATLVQPVGSPLSLECTVEGTSNPNLYWYRQAAGRGLQLLFYSVGIGQISSEVPQNLSASRPQDRQFILSSKKLLLSDSGFYLCAWSLGQTQQPQHFGDGTRLSIL.

This clonotype was counted ten times or more. This chain uses TRBV7-9 with TRBJ1-3; D gene uncertain. V lost 5 bases, J lost 0 bases, and 14 bases lay in between. Germline CDR1 and CDR2: SEHNR and FQNEAQ (reference sequence). The length of the CDR3 is 16 residues. CDR3: CASSTTNSHSGNTIYF. Here the CDR3 DNA reads TGTGCCAGCAGCACGACAAACAGCCACTCTGGAAACACCATATATTTT.

V gene TRBV29-1 combines with J gene TRBJ2-7; D possibly matches TRBD1 or TRBD2 (6 bases each). V was trimmed by 5 bases and J by 2 bases, leaving 22 bases between them. The germline CDR1 and CDR2 sequences are SQVTM and ANQGSEA. The CDR3 runs 16 residues. This CDR3 is CSVSLEGGKGTYEQYF. CDR3 DNA: TGCAGCGTTTCTTTGGAGGGGGGTAAGGGAACCTACGAGCAGTACTTC.

This clonotype was picked up many times. The chain links TRBV6-5 to TRBJ2-5, with 10 bases that match TRBD1. From germline, CDR1 is MNHEY and CDR2 SVGAGI. After removal of 4 bases from V and 3 bases from J, the junction contained 5 bases not matched to a gene. This CDR3 is 15 amino acids long. The chain's CDR3 is CASSSQTGGEETQYF. The CDR3 DNA reads TGTGCCAGCAGTTCCCAGACAGGGGGCGAAGAGACCCAGTACTTC.

This clonotype has ten or more counts. This rearrangement joins TRBV6-2 or TRBV6-3 to TRBJ1-5; unclear D gene. Trimming shortened V by 4 bases and J by 7 bases, and 11 bases separated the two germline ends. The CDR3 is made up of 13 amino acids. Per the germline V gene, CDR1 is MNHEY and CDR2 is SVGEGT. The CDR3 loop reads CASSSEGGQPQHF. CDR3 DNA sequence: TGTGCCAGCAGTTCGGAGGGAGGCCAGCCCCAGCATTTT.

This clonotype was counted only a few times. The chain employs TRBV19 and TRBJ1-5, with D tentatively TRBD1 (5 bases). V gave up 3 bases and J gave up 0 bases, with 18 bases separating them. The CDR3 length is 18 residues. From germline, CDR1 is LNHDA and CDR2 SQIVND (reference sequence). The CDR3 protein is CASSMIVGTEYSNQPQHF. The DNA of the CDR3 is TGTGCCAGTAGTATGATAGTGGGGACGGAATATAGCAATCAGCCCCAGCATTTT.

This clonotype was counted at least ten times. The gene calls are TRBV10-2 and TRBJ1-1; 10 bases match TRBD1. Germline CDR1 WSHSY, CDR2 SAAADI. After removal of 6 bases from V and 4 bases from J, the junction contained 11 bases not matched to a gene. There are 16 residues in the CDR3. CDR3 DNA: TGCGCCAGCAGAACCGGGACAGGGGCGGGGGGCACTGAAGCTTTCTTT. Translation gives CASRTGTGAGGTEAFF.

This clonotype was recorded many times. The chain combines TRBV13 with TRBJ2-5, with 8 bases matching TRBD2. The DNA end is more similar to TRBJ2-1, so the J call may be wrong. The CDR3 loop spans 14 amino acids. Germline values: CDR1 PRHDT, CDR2 FYEKMQ (reference sequence). The CDR3 nucleotides are TGTGCCAGCAGCTTACGGGAGGGCCTCAGTGAGCAGTTCTTC. Translated, it gives CASSLREGLSEQFF.